This T cell receptor beta chain was recorded in a study of T cell responses to AZD1222 COVID-19 vaccine. Study findings and constraints: Spike-specific TCRs gained breadth and depth after people received two AZD1222 doses. Among the donors, most were white British and more were female, and clonal diversity was possibly underestimated. Reportedly, close to half of spike-specific TCRs are directed against unmutated variant regions. Scientists sampled the repertoires only once the peak T cell response had passed.

With respect to this clone: What it recognizes is unknown.

The CDR3 covers 14 residues. Germline CDR1 reads SGHRS; CDR2 reads YFSETQ. V was trimmed by 6 bases and J by 2 bases, leaving 14 bases between them. Produced via immunoSEQ multiplex PCR; TCRdb's table is partial and in-frame only. The table includes 86,000 or so clones, around nine tenths detected once. The sequences come from peripheral blood, collected 28 days after the second AZD1222 dose. The TCR sequence derives from an adult who received the AZD1222 COVID-19 vaccine. The rearrangement joins TRBV5-1 to TRBJ2-5, with a tentative D call TRBD1 (6 bases). CDR3 sequence: CASTWGPSQETQYF. The DNA of the CDR3 is TGCGCCAGCACCTGGGGGCCTTCACAAGAGACCCAGTACTTC.